These 10 T cell receptor beta chains share one sample of origin, sequenced in a study of T cells in Graves' hyperthyroidism and ophthalmopathy. RNA transcripts served as the template for amplifying TCR beta CDR3 regions. TCR CDR3 regions were first amplified by RT-PCR with HTBI primers. MiXCR, run by TCRdb on the multiplex PCR reads, gives a single entry per CDR3 protein. The table lists hundreds of thousands of distinct CDR3 sequences, approximately 23% of them singletons. The specimen sequenced was blood. These receptors originate from a woman aged 40 to 50 with Graves' ophthalmopathy.

This clonotype was recorded at least ten times. The chain joins TRBV29-1 to TRBJ2-7; 9 bases match TRBD2. CDR3 length: 13 amino acids. V shed 7 bases and J 1 base; nucleotides not matched to a gene: 5. CDR1 and CDR2 from the germline V gene are SQVTM and ANQGSEA. CDR3 sequence reads: CSAPTSGSYEQYF. The CDR3 DNA reads as TGCAGCGCTCCGACTAGCGGATCCTACGAGCAGTACTTC.

This clonotype was seen more than once but under ten times. The chain links TRBV12-3 or TRBV12-4 to TRBJ2-5; TRBD1 aligns across 9 bases. J was trimmed by 6 bases and V by 6 bases; bases with no gene match: 8. This CDR3 has 14 residues. The CDR3 DNA sequence: TGTGCCAGCAGATCCGAAGACAGGGGGAAGACCCAGTACTTC. This sequence encodes CASRSEDRGKTQYF.

This clonotype was observed many times. This chain links TRBV28 with TRBJ1-2, with 11 bases fitting TRBD1. The germline V gene has CDR1 MDHEN and CDR2 SYDVKM. This CDR3 comprises 14 residues. The junction had 7 bases not matched to a gene; V was cut back by 8 bases and J by 5 bases. CDR3 nucleotide sequence: TGTGCCAGCCTTGGACAGGGGGCGCGTTATGGCTACACCTTC. Its translation: CASLGQGARYGYTF.

CDR3 nucleotides: TGTGCCAGCCGGGGGACAAATAACTACGAGCAGTACTTC. Its translation: CASRGTNNYEQYF. V gene TRBV24-1 combines with J gene TRBJ2-7, with D perhaps given as TRBD1 or TRBD2 (6 bases each). The CDR3 has 13 residues. The V and J ends lost 11 bases and 3 bases respectively, with 16 bases between them. The germline gives CDR1 KGHDR, CDR2 SFDVKD.

This clonotype was detected many times. This sequence joins TRBV20-1 and TRBJ2-1, with unresolved D. V shed 2 bases and J shed 4 bases, with 6 bases lying between them. Germline CDR1 reads DFQATT; CDR2 reads SNEGSKA (reference sequence). The CDR3 is 12 residues long. The CDR3 reads CSARMPYNEQFF. The CDR3 DNA reads TGCAGTGCTAGAATGCCGTACAATGAGCAGTTCTTC.

The rearrangement joins TRBV28 to TRBJ2-7; weak D call: TRBD2 (5 bases). V lost 5 bases and J 2 bases, leaving 22 bases between the germline ends. The CDR3 is made up of 17 amino acids. The germline V gene encodes CDR1 MDHEN and CDR2 SYDVKM. CDR3 nucleotides: TGTGCCAGCAGTCGAACCCACCTAGCTCAGCTCACCTACGAGCAGTACTTC. This translates into CASSRTHLAQLTYEQYF.

The table lists this clonotype with many counts. V gene TRBV28 combines with J gene TRBJ1-5; D gene uncertain. The CDR3 spans 13 residues. Germline CDR1 MDHEN, CDR2 SYDVKM. V shed 5 bases and J shed 7 bases, with 12 bases lying between them. CDR3 sequence reads: CASSNRGGQPQHF. The CDR3 DNA is TGTGCCAGCAGTAACCGAGGAGGGCAGCCCCAGCATTTT.

This clonotype was counted ten times or more. V and J are TRBV7-2 and TRBJ2-7; D is perhaps TRBD2 (5 bases). This CDR3 is built from 15 residues. Deletions cut 5 bases from V and 3 bases from J, with 17 bases between. The germline V gene encodes CDR1 SGHTA and CDR2 FQGNSA. CDR3 DNA sequence: TGTGCCAGCAGCATCCCCAGTACAGCGGTCTACGAGCAGTACTTC. Its protein product is CASSIPSTAVYEQYF. The variable domain in full, with the rest retrieved from reference TRBV7-2 and TRBJ2-7, is GAGVSQSPSNKVTEKGKDVELRCDPISGHTALYWYRQSLGQGLEFLIYFQGNSAPDKSGLPSDRFSAERTGGSVSTLTIQRTQQEDSAVYLCASSIPSTAVYEQYFGPGTRLTVT.

This clonotype appeared many times. This chain uses TRBV7-2 with TRBJ2-5; D is unresolved. The CDR3 is 13 amino acids. Germline V CDR1 and CDR2: SGHTA, FQGNSA. Trimming took 5 bases from V and 2 from J, leaving 9 bases between them. DNA for the CDR3: TGTGCCAGCAGCGACACGTGGCAAGAGACCCAGTACTTC. Its translation: CASSDTWQETQYF. The full variable domain, with the rest looked up from reference TRBV7-2 and TRBJ2-5, is GAGVSQSPSNKVTEKGKDVELRCDPISGHTALYWYRQSLGQGLEFLIYFQGNSAPDKSGLPSDRFSAERTGGSVSTLTIQRTQQEDSAVYLCASSDTWQETQYFGPGTRLLVL.

This clonotype was seen many times. The chain has TRBV28 and TRBJ1-2; D gene ambiguous. The germline V gene encodes CDR1 MDHEN and CDR2 SYDVKM. Trimming shortened V by 3 bases and J by 7 bases, and 15 bases separated the two germline ends. This CDR3 is built from 14 residues. CDR3 amino acids: CASSLARAPSGYTF. CDR3 nucleotide sequence: TGTGCCAGCAGTTTGGCTAGGGCTCCTAGTGGCTACACCTTC.